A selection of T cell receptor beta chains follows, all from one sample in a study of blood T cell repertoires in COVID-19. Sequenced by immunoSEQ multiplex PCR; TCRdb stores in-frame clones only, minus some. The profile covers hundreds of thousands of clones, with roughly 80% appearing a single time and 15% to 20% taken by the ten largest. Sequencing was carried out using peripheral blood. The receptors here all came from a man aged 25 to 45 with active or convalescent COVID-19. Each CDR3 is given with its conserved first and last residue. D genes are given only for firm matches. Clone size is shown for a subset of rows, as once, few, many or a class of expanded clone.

TGTGCCAGCAAACCGACTGGTAACAATGAGCAGTTCTTC	CASKPTGNNEQFF	TRBV25-1	few	NA	TRBJ2-1
TGTGCCAGCAGTCCCAGTACAAGGAACACTGAAGCTTTCTTT	CASSPSTRNTEAFF	TRBV25-1	NA	NA	TRBJ1-1
TGTGCCAGCAGCTCCGGACAGTATGGGGCTTTCTTT	CASSSGQYGAFF	TRBV7-8	NA	NA	TRBJ1-1
TGCAGCGTTGATTTCATTCATAACACTGAAGCTTTCTTT	CSVDFIHNTEAFF	TRBV29-1	NA	NA	TRBJ1-1
TGTGCCAGCTGGCGGCGACAGGGGGTGGCTCAGCCCCAGCATTTT	CASWRRQGVAQPQHF	TRBV28	NA	TRBD1	TRBJ1-5
TGTGCCAGCAGCCTATCTGGTCCCGGGGGCGGGAGGTACGACGAGCAGTACTTC	CASSLSGPGGGRYDEQYF	TRBV11-2	NA	TRBD2	TRBJ2-7
TGTGCCAGTAGTATGACAAACCCCAATCAGCCCCAGCATTTT	CASSMTNPNQPQHF	TRBV19	NA	NA	TRBJ1-5
TGTGCCAGCAGCTTAGCGCGCCAGGCCTTGGACACCATATATTTT	CASSLARQALDTIYF	TRBV7-8	NA	NA	TRBJ1-3
TGTGCCAGCAGTACCGGGACAGGGATCGACTACACCTTC	CASSTGTGIDYTF	TRBV27	NA	TRBD1	TRBJ1-2
TGTGCCAGCAGAGACAGGGACTCTGGAAACACCATATATTTT	CASRDRDSGNTIYF	TRBV6-5	NA	TRBD1	TRBJ1-3
TGTGCCAGCAGCGTAGGCTCGAGCTCCTACAATGAGCAGTTCTTC	CASSVGSSSYNEQFF	TRBV9	NA	NA	TRBJ2-1
TGTGCCAGCAGCTTGGTCGCAGGGGTAACCTCTCAACCCCTCCACTTT	CASSLVAGVTSQPLHF	TRBV5-5	NA	NA	TRBJ1-6
TGCGCCAGCAGCCGTCGGCTCGGGGTTGGCTACACCTTC	CASSRRLGVGYTF	TRBV4-3	NA	NA	TRBJ1-2
TGCGCCAGCAGCTTGTCAGGGGTGAATTCACCCCTCCACTTT	CASSLSGVNSPLHF	TRBV5-1	NA	NA	TRBJ1-6
TGTGCCAGCAGCTTAGACAGGGGGCGAGGTGGCTACACCTTC	CASSLDRGRGGYTF	TRBV7-9	NA	TRBD1	TRBJ1-2
TGTGCCACCTCAGGGTGGGAGACCCAGTACTTC	CATSGWETQYF	TRBV2	once	NA	TRBJ2-5
TGTGCCAGCAGTTCACCCCGGGGGGCGTCTTGGGGCTACACCTTC	CASSSPRGASWGYTF	TRBV2	NA	NA	TRBJ1-2
TGCGCCAGCAGCCCCGTGAGCTCTGGAAACACCATATATTTT	CASSPVSSGNTIYF	TRBV5-1	NA	NA	TRBJ1-3
TGTGCCAGCAGCTTAAAAGGAGAATCCACAGATACGCAGTATTTT	CASSLKGESTDTQYF	TRBV11-2	NA	NA	TRBJ2-3
TGTGCCGCCGCAGACAGGGTCAATCAGCCCCAGCATTTT	CAAADRVNQPQHF	TRBV27	NA	TRBD1	TRBJ1-5
TGTGCCAGCAGTCAGCGGGGGGGATCAGATACGCAGTATTTT	CASSQRGGSDTQYF	TRBV3-1/TRBV3-2	NA	TRBD2	TRBJ2-3
TGTGCCACCAGTTTCACTCGGCGGGGGGGAAGCAATGAGCAGTTCTTC	CATSFTRRGGSNEQFF	TRBV15	NA	TRBD2	TRBJ2-1
TGTGCCAGTAGTACCCGAAAGACGACAGTTTCGAGCTCCTACGAGCAGTACTTC	CASSTRKTTVSSSYEQYF	TRBV19	NA	NA	TRBJ2-7
TGTGCCAGCAGCCAAGAGAGTAGGACTACCAATGAGCAGTTCTTC	CASSQESRTTNEQFF	TRBV4-2	NA	NA	TRBJ2-1
TGTGCCAGCAGTTACCAAAGGACAGCACTCCAAGAGACCCAGTACTTC	CASSYQRTALQETQYF	TRBV6-5	NA	NA	TRBJ2-5
TGTGCCAGCAGTTTAGGGGCGGGGATCAATGAGCAGTTCTTC	CASSLGAGINEQFF	TRBV28	NA	NA	TRBJ2-1
TGCGCCAGCAGCTTGGTCCAGGGGGTCACCTACGAGCAGTACTTC	CASSLVQGVTYEQYF	TRBV5-1	NA	TRBD1	TRBJ2-7
TGTGCCAGCAGTTACAACAGGGGTTCGGAGACCCAGTACTTC	CASSYNRGSETQYF	TRBV6-2/TRBV6-3	once	TRBD1	TRBJ2-5
TGCGCCAGCAGCTTGGCCATGAGGGAGCGCACAGATACGCAGTATTTT	CASSLAMRERTDTQYF	TRBV5-1	NA	NA	TRBJ2-3
TGCGCCAGCAGGGAGGGGATGAACACTGAAGCTTTCTTT	CASREGMNTEAFF	TRBV5-1	NA	NA	TRBJ1-1
TGTGCCAGCAGCTTGGCCGGGGGGCCCTACGAGCAGTACTTC	CASSLAGGPYEQYF	TRBV5-5	once	NA	TRBJ2-7
TGTGCCAGCAGTGGGGTTTGGGGGCCCCACTCCTACGAGCAGTACTTC	CASSGVWGPHSYEQYF	TRBV2	NA	NA	TRBJ2-7
TGTGCCAGTAGTATACAGGGTTACACTGAAGCTTTCTTT	CASSIQGYTEAFF	TRBV19	NA	NA	TRBJ1-1
TGTGCCAGCAGTGAGACAGGGGGCAACACCGGGGAGCTGTTTTTT	CASSETGGNTGELFF	TRBV2	NA	TRBD1	TRBJ2-2
TGTGCCTGGAGTGGGCCGGGCAGGGGGCCCACAGATACGCAGTATTTT	CAWSGPGRGPTDTQYF	TRBV30	NA	TRBD1	TRBJ2-3
TGCAGCGTTGAAGTCCTAGCGGGAGTGGGTGGGTTTTACGAGCAGTACTTC	CSVEVLAGVGGFYEQYF	TRBV29-1	NA	TRBD2	TRBJ2-7
TGTGCCAGCAGTGTTGATAGTAATTCTGAAGCTTTCTTT	CASSVDSNSEAFF	TRBV2	NA	NA	TRBJ1-1
TGCAGCGCCAGGGGACAGACGAGCTCCTACGAGCAGTACTTC	CSARGQTSSYEQYF	TRBV29-1	NA	TRBD1	TRBJ2-7
TGTGCCAGTAGTATGGGGCAGGGCTCCTACAATGAGCAGTTCTTC	CASSMGQGSYNEQFF	TRBV19	NA	NA	TRBJ2-1
TGTGCCAGCAGTCAGACAGACACAGAGACCCAGTACTTC	CASSQTDTETQYF	TRBV7-9	NA	NA	TRBJ2-5
TGTGCCAGCAGCTCTGCCGGCAGGGAAGACATTCAGTACTTC	CASSSAGREDIQYF	TRBV5-6	NA	NA	TRBJ2-4
TGTGCCAGCACCCCGACGCTAGCGGGGGGGACCGGGGAGCTGTTTTTT	CASTPTLAGGTGELFF	TRBV3-1/TRBV3-2	NA	TRBD2	TRBJ2-2
TGTGCCAGCAGTTGGATAGCGGGGGACGAGCAGTACTTC	CASSWIAGDEQYF	TRBV6-2/TRBV6-3	NA	TRBD2	TRBJ2-7
TGTGCCAGCTCACCAAAAAGGGGTGGTTACAATGAGCAGTTCTTC	CASSPKRGGYNEQFF	TRBV18	NA	NA	TRBJ2-1
TGTGCCACCAGCAGAGAAGGGACAGGGGCGTTGAATGAGCAGTTCTTC	CATSREGTGALNEQFF	TRBV15	NA	TRBD1	TRBJ2-1
TGTGCCAGCAGCTTAGAGAGGGTAGTCGAAGAGACCCAGTACTTC	CASSLERVVEETQYF	TRBV7-8	NA	NA	TRBJ2-5
TGTGCCAGTAGTGCGGACAGGGGGAACACTGAAGCTTTCTTT	CASSADRGNTEAFF	TRBV19	few	TRBD1	TRBJ1-1
TGCAGCGTTGAGTTAGCGGGGGGCCTACCCTACGAGCAGTACTTC	CSVELAGGLPYEQYF	TRBV29-1	NA	TRBD2	TRBJ2-7
TGTGCCAGCAGCGCCCACAGTGCCGGGGCCAACGTCCTGACTTTC	CASSAHSAGANVLTF	TRBV11-2	once	NA	TRBJ2-6
TGTGCCAGCAGGTTCATAAGGGGTCGTTCACGTGTGACTAATGAAAAACTGTTTTTT	CASRFIRGRSRVTNEKLFF	TRBV11-3	NA	NA	TRBJ1-4
TGTGCCAGCAGCTTGTCTAGCGGGGGGAGCACAGATACGCAGTATTTT	CASSLSSGGSTDTQYF	TRBV7-3	NA	TRBD2	TRBJ2-3
TGTGCCAGCAGCCAAGATGGAGCAGCTAACTATGGCTACACCTTC	CASSQDGAANYGYTF	TRBV4-2	once	NA	TRBJ1-2
TGTGCCAGCTCACCAGAACAGTCCACAAATCAGCCCCAGCATTTT	CASSPEQSTNQPQHF	TRBV18	NA	NA	TRBJ1-5
TGTGCCAGCAGCCCCCGACCGGGACAAAAGCAGTACTTC	CASSPRPGQKQYF	TRBV7-2	NA	NA	TRBJ2-7
TGTGCCAGCAGTTATAGCGCAACTAATGAAAAACTGTTTTTT	CASSYSATNEKLFF	TRBV6-5	NA	NA	TRBJ1-4
TGTGCCAGCAGTTCCCAGGGGAGGGGGGCCTATGGCTACACCTTC	CASSSQGRGAYGYTF	TRBV6-5	NA	NA	TRBJ1-2
TGTGCCAGCAGCTTAGCCGGGGGACCTGCCTACGAGCAGTACTTC	CASSLAGGPAYEQYF	TRBV7-2	NA	NA	TRBJ2-7
TGTGCCAGCAGCGTCAGCGGTGGGGAGCTGTTTTTT	CASSVSGGELFF	TRBV9	NA	NA	TRBJ2-2
TGTGCCAGCAGTTTATTCGGGGGGAACACCGGGGAGCTGTTTTTT	CASSLFGGNTGELFF	TRBV28	NA	NA	TRBJ2-2